Each of the 20 T cell receptor beta chains below was sequenced from the same sample in a study of blood T cell repertoires in COVID-19. Assay: immunoSEQ multiplex PCR; the TCRdb copy retains only in-frame clones and omits some. The sample carries about 210,000 clones, around three quarters recorded once. Sequencing was done on a sample of peripheral blood. The receptors originated from a woman aged 70-85 years with acute or convalescent COVID-19.

The chain links TRBV4-1 to TRBJ2-1; 11 bases are shared with TRBD2. This CDR3 region has 16 residues. Germline CDR1 and CDR2: MGHRA and YSYEKL. V lost 1 base, J lost 7 bases, and 6 bases stayed unmatched. This CDR3 reads CASSQAHLAGGNEQFF. The DNA of the CDR3 is TGCGCCAGCAGCCAAGCGCATCTAGCGGGGGGTAATGAGCAGTTCTTC.

This clone appeared once. The rearrangement uses TRBV7-8 and TRBJ1-2; 7 nucleotides align to TRBD1. The germline gives CDR1 SGHVS, CDR2 FQNEAQ. After removal of 4 bases from V and 0 bases from J, the junction contained 11 bases not matched to a gene. This CDR3 has 17 amino acids. The chain's CDR3 is CASSSSEIRGANYGYTF. CDR3 in DNA: TGTGCCAGCAGCTCCTCAGAGATCAGGGGGGCTAACTATGGCTACACCTTC.

As for this clone: Other DNA sequences within the sample encode an identical CDR3. The gene calls are TRBV9 and TRBJ2-7; TRBD1 aligns across 9 bases. V lost 4 bases, J lost 4 bases, and 6 bases stayed unmatched. The CDR3 has 14 amino acids. In germline, CDR1 is SGDLS, CDR2 YYNGEE. The CDR3 sequence: CASSPGTGSYEQYF. As DNA, the CDR3 is TGTGCCAGCAGCCCAGGGACAGGGTCGTACGAGCAGTACTTC.

The gene calls are TRBV5-1 and TRBJ2-1; 7 nucleotides agree with TRBD2. Losses at the gene ends were 6 bases for V and 4 bases for J; bases not matched to a gene: 7. The CDR3 has 14 residues. Germline lookup yields CDR1 SGHRS and CDR2 YFSETQ. DNA of the CDR3: TGCGCCAGCAACCGGGGACTACCTTACAATGAGCAGTTCTTC. This gives the protein CASNRGLPYNEQFF.

The rearrangement joins TRBV5-1 to TRBJ2-1; D possibly corresponds to TRBD2 (5 bases). Trimming cost V 6 bases and J 7 bases, with 11 bases left between them. The CDR3 has 12 amino acids. Germline V gene data show CDR1 as SGHRS and CDR2 as YFSETQ. CDR3 residues: CASTPGGNEQFF. CDR3 sequence (DNA): TGCGCCAGCACCCCCGGCGGGAATGAGCAGTTCTTC.

This chain connects TRBV5-5 to TRBJ2-1, with 14 bases lining up with TRBD2. This CDR3 is built from 18 residues. Germline lookup yields CDR1 SGHKS and CDR2 YYEKEE (reference sequence). The V gene end was trimmed by 7 bases and the J gene end by 1 base; junction bases not matched to a gene: 10. The CDR3 spells CASRLRLAGGVSYNEQFF. DNA of the CDR3: TGTGCCAGCCGACTCCGACTAGCGGGGGGGGTGTCCTACAATGAGCAGTTCTTC. Full variable domain (remainder filled in from reference TRBV5-5 and TRBJ2-1): DAGVTQSPTHLIKTRGQQVTLRCSPISGHKSVSWYQQVLGQGPQFIFQYYEKEERGRGNFPDRFSARQFPNYSSELNVNALLLGDSALYLCASRLRLAGGVSYNEQFFGPGTRLTVL.

This clone was detected a few times. J is TRBJ1-1 and V is TRBV5-1; D is ambiguous. This CDR3 contains 13 residues. Trimming shortened V by 0 bases and J by 4 bases, and 7 bases separated the two germline ends. Germline values: CDR1 SGHRS, CDR2 YFSETQ. The CDR3 DNA follows: TGCGCCAGCAGCTTGGCCCCTTCCACTGAAGCTTTCTTT. Encoded protein: CASSLAPSTEAFF.

The chain couples TRBV19 to TRBJ2-7; D possibly corresponds to TRBD1 (6 bases). CDR1 and CDR2 from the germline V gene are LNHDA and SQIVND (reference sequence). The V and J ends lost 5 bases and 11 bases respectively, with 34 bases between them. The CDR3 is 18 residues long. In DNA, the CDR3 is TGTGCCAGTAGTCCCGCCTACCTAAAACAGGGAATGGGGCTTGGGGAGTACGTC. Encoded protein: CASSPAYLKQGMGLGEYV.

The rearrangement joins TRBV14 to TRBJ1-2; unclear D gene. Deletions cut 7 bases from V and 4 bases from J, with 16 bases between. CDR1 is SGHDN, CDR2 FVKESK, per germline. The CDR3 is made up of 14 amino acids. CDR3 nucleotide sequence: TGTGCCAGCACACCACTGGGCATGAGCTATGGCTACACCTTC. Its translation is CASTPLGMSYGYTF.

This chain links TRBV5-1 with TRBJ2-3; TRBD2 matches at 11 bases. Germline lookup yields CDR1 SGHRS and CDR2 YFSETQ. V was pared by 2 bases and J by 4 bases, with 6 bases of the junction left unmatched. The CDR3 totals 16 residues. DNA of the CDR3: TGCGCCAGCAGCTTTAGCGGGGGGGCGTCGGCAGATACGCAGTATTTT. Protein sequence: CASSFSGGASADTQYF.

In its sample, this clone was seen a few times. V is TRBV10-3 and J is TRBJ1-4; no reliable D call. The CDR3 is 14 residues long. The V end lost 3 bases, the J end lost 10 bases, and 15 bases lay between the germline ends. CDR1 and CDR2 (germline): ENHRY, SYGVKD. The CDR3 loop reads CAISEEVGPGKLFF. The CDR3 DNA is TGTGCCATCAGTGAAGAGGTCGGTCCTGGAAAACTGTTTTTT.

Notes on this clone: One end of the junction fails to match germline, which may point to a read error. The sample carries other DNA sequences with the same CDR3. The rearrangement joins TRBV24-1 to TRBJ1-6; D gene uncertain. The length of the CDR3 is 14 residues. The germline V gene has CDR1 KGHDR and CDR2 SFDVKD. The CDR3 nucleotides read TGTGCCACCAGTGCGGGGTCCTCTAATTCACCCCTCCACTTT. As protein: CATSAGSSNSPLHF.

In its sample, this clone was seen a few times. The chain combines TRBV13 with TRBJ1-1; D call uncertain. V was shortened by 5 bases and J by 4 bases, with 17 bases between the two germline ends. Per germline, CDR1 PRHDT and CDR2 FYEKMQ (reference sequence). The CDR3 has 15 amino acids. The CDR3 coding sequence is TGTGCCAGCAGCCCAGCGGGAGGGAGGAGCACTGAAGCTTTCTTT. Translated: CASSPAGGRSTEAFF. Full variable domain (outside the CDR3, taken from reference TRBV13 and TRBJ1-1): AAGVIQSPRHLIKEKRETATLKCYPIPRHDTVYWYQQGPGQDPQFLISFYEKMQSDKGSIPDRFSAQQFSDYHSELNMSSLELGDSALYFCASSPAGGRSTEAFFGQGTRLTVV.

V is TRBV6-1 and J is TRBJ1-1; D is perhaps TRBD1 (6 bases). The V end lost 3 bases, the J end lost 5 bases, and 10 bases lay between the germline ends. The CDR3 is 13 residues long. Germline values: CDR1 MNHNS, CDR2 SASEGT. CDR3 coding DNA: TGTGCCAGCAGTGAGCGGCAGGGGACTGAAGCTTTCTTT. It specifies CASSERQGTEAFF.

This clone was detected once. The J gene is TRBJ2-1, the V gene TRBV7-2, with 9 nucleotides matching TRBD1. Unmatched junction bases numbered 8, after V lost 3 bases and J lost 8 bases. Germline V lookup: CDR1 SGHTA, CDR2 FQGNSA. CDR3 length equals 15 residues. CDR3 loop: CASSLMGQGIDEQFF. The DNA for the CDR3 is TGTGCCAGCAGCTTGATGGGACAGGGTATCGATGAGCAGTTCTTC.

The chain carries TRBV29-1 and TRBJ2-1, with D hard to call. The germline CDR1 and CDR2 sequences are SQVTM and ANQGSEA. The V and J ends lost 1 base and 7 bases respectively, with 11 bases between them. This CDR3 has 13 amino acids. The CDR3 nucleotides are TGCAGCGTTGAAGGGCAGGTTGTTAATGAGCAGTTCTTC. This sequence encodes CSVEGQVVNEQFF.

The chain couples TRBV12-3 or TRBV12-4 to TRBJ1-2; D is perhaps TRBD1 (6 bases). V was shortened by 4 bases and J by 8 bases, with 11 bases between the two germline ends. The CDR3 is 12 residues long. CDR3 in amino acids: CASSSGVGGYTF. In DNA, the CDR3 is TGTGCCAGCAGTTCAGGGGTCGGGGGCTACACCTTC.

V gene TRBV18 combines with J gene TRBJ2-1; 7 nucleotides agree with TRBD1. Germline V CDR1 and CDR2: KGHSH, LQKENI. With V trimmed by 8 bases and J by 5 bases, 6 bases remained unmatched. This CDR3 comprises 13 residues. DNA for the CDR3: TGTGCCAGCGCCATAGACAGGGACAATGAGCAGTTCTTC. This sequence encodes CASAIDRDNEQFF. The full variable domain, its missing parts supplied by reference TRBV18 and TRBJ2-1, is NAGVMQNPRHLVRRRGQEARLRCSPMKGHSHVYWYRQLPEEGLKFMVYLQKENIIDESGMPKERFSAEFPKEGPSILRIQQVVRGDSAAYFCASAIDRDNEQFFGPGTRLTVL.

The count of this clone is one. The V and J genes are TRBV6-5 and TRBJ1-3; 8 bases line up with TRBD1. The J segment lost 8 bases and the V segment lost 8 bases, leaving 8 bases of the junction unmatched. Germline V gene data show CDR1 as MNHEY and CDR2 as SVGAGI. The CDR3 has 13 amino acids. Written as DNA, the CDR3 is TGTGCCAGCCATGACAGGGGAGAGCACACCATATATTTT. This encodes CASHDRGEHTIYF.

The gene calls are TRBV10-2 and TRBJ1-6, with unresolved D. This CDR3 has 16 residues. V lost 0 bases to trimming and J lost 7 bases, with 13 bases between them. The V gene's germline CDR1 is WSHSY and CDR2 SAAADI. CDR3 DNA sequence: TGCGCCAGCAGTGAGTCGCCACCCAACTCCAATTCACCCCTCCACTTT. It encodes CASSESPPNSNSPLHF.